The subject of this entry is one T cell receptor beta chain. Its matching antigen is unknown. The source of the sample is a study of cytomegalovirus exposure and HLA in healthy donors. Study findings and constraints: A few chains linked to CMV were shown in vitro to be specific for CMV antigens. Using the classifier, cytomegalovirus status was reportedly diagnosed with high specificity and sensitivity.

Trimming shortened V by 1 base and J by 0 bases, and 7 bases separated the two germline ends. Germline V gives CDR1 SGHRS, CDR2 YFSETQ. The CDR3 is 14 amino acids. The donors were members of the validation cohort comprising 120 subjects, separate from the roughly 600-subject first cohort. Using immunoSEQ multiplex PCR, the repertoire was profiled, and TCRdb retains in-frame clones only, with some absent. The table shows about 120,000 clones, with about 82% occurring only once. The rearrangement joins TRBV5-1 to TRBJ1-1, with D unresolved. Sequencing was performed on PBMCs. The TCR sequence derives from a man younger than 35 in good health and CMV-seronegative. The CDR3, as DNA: TGCGCCAGCAGCTTGACAGTGATGAACACTGAAGCTTTCTTT. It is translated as CASSLTVMNTEAFF.